Sequencing of this TCR beta chain was carried out in a study of cytomegalovirus exposure and HLA in healthy donors. This CDR3 spans 16 amino acids. Germline V gives CDR1 SGHRS, CDR2 YFSETQ. V was clipped by 3 bases and J by 1 base, with 16 bases between them. The primer mix had 60 Vbeta and 13 Jbeta primers. Profiling relied on immunoSEQ multiplex PCR, and the TCRdb table lists in-frame clones only, not all of them. Here the sample spans around 120,000 clones, around 70% being singletons. Study results and limitations: The study flagged some 170 TCR beta chains as cytomegalovirus-associated. Accurate predictions that matched the HLA-A and HLA-B alleles of most subjects were reportedly made from TCR beta sequences. Later analysis suggested most CMV-associated TCR beta chains were HLA-restricted. In vitro, a few CMV-associated chains proved specific for CMV antigens.

Worth noting for this clone: The antigen remains unidentified.

The sequence derives from a woman aged 40 to 50 in good health and CMV-seronegative. The chain employs TRBV5-1 and TRBJ1-1; tentatively, D is TRBD1 (5 bases). The sample consisted of PBMCs. DNA of the CDR3: TGCGCCAGCAGCTCGGGGGGGGGTGTCGGGAACACTGAAGCTTTCTTT. Translating gives CASSSGGGVGNTEAFF. The variable domain in full, completed from reference TRBV5-1 and TRBJ1-1, reads KAGVTQTPRYLIKTRGQQVTLSCSPISGHRSVSWYQQTPGQGLQFLFEYFSETQRNKGNFPGRFSGRQFSNSRSEMNVSTLELGDSALYLCASSSGGGVGNTEAFFGQGTRLTVV.